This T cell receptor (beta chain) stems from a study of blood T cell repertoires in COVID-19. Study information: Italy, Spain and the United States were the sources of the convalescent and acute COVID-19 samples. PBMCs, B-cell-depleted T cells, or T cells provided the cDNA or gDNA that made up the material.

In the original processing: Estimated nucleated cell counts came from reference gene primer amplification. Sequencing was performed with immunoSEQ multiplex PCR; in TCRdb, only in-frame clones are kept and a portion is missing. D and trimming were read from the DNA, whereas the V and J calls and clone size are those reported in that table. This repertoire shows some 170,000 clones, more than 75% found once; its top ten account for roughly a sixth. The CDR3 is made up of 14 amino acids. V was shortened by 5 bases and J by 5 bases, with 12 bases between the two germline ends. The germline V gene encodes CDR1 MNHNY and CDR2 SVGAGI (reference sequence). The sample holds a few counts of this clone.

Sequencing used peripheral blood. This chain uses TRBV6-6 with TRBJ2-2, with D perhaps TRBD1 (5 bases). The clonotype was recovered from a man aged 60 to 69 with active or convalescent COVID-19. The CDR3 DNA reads TGTGCCAGCAGTCCTGACAGTGAGACCGGGGAGCTGTTTTTT. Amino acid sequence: CASSPDSETGELFF.